This T cell receptor beta chain was found in a study of blood T cell repertoires in COVID-19. At the level of the study: Samples taken during acute and convalescent COVID-19 were collected in the United States, Italy and Spain. PBMCs, B-cell-depleted T cells, or T cells provided the cDNA or gDNA that made up the material.

Per the study methods: It was from reference gene primer amplification that nucleated cell counts were estimated. Repertoires were generated with immunoSEQ multiplex PCR, while TCRdb's copy carries only in-frame clones and drops some. D and trimming were read from the DNA, whereas the V and J calls and clone size are those reported in that table. There are over 60,000 clones in the sample; around 76% occur only once, and under 20% lies in the top ten. Trimming removed 1 base from V and 0 bases from J, with 8 bases in between. Germline values: CDR1 SGHTA, CDR2 FQGNSA. CDR3 length equals 15 residues. The sequenced material came from peripheral blood. The receptor comes from a human donor in a cohort sampled during active COVID-19. The chain recombines TRBV7-2 with TRBJ2-3; D perhaps matches TRBD2 (6 bases). In nucleotides, the CDR3 is TGTGCCAGCAGCTTAGAGGCGGGAAGCACAGATACGCAGTATTTT. Its translation: CASSLEAGSTDTQYF.